The next 32 T cell receptor beta chains were all read from a single sample in a study of cytomegalovirus exposure and HLA in healthy donors. This PCR relied on a set of 60 Vbeta primers and 13 Jbeta primers. TCRdb's copy holds only in-frame clones and misses some; the assay was immunoSEQ multiplex PCR. The data show 190,000 or so clones, roughly 77% seen once. Sequencing was carried out using PBMCs. These receptors were obtained from a male donor in good health and CMV-seropositive.

This clone was recorded only once. J is TRBJ1-2 and V is TRBV25-1, with D possibly being TRBD1 (6 bases). The V gene lost 4 bases and the J gene lost 7 bases, with 7 bases spanning the gap. Germline values: CDR1 MGHDK, CDR2 SYGVNS. This CDR3 has 11 amino acids. CDR3 sequence reads: CASSARGGYTF. For the CDR3, the DNA is TGTGCCAGCAGTGCCAGGGGTGGCTACACCTTC.

The chain carries TRBV18 and TRBJ2-3, with TRBD1 matching 8 bases. The ends lost 5 bases at V and 0 bases at J; junction bases unmatched: 7. The germline gives CDR1 KGHSH, CDR2 LQKENI. This CDR3 has 16 amino acids. CDR3 sequence: CASSKTGTGSTDTQYF. DNA for the CDR3: TGTGCCAGCTCAAAAACCGGGACAGGAAGCACAGATACGCAGTATTTT.

This chain joins TRBV19 and TRBJ1-2; TRBD1 matches at 9 bases. Per the germline V gene, CDR1 is LNHDA and CDR2 is SQIVND (reference sequence). The V segment lost 7 bases and the J segment 11 bases; nucleotides outside the gene matches: 11. The CDR3 runs 13 residues. CDR3 sequence reads: CASTNSGTGSYTF. CDR3 nucleotide sequence: TGTGCCAGTACCAATTCCGGGACAGGGAGTTACACCTTC.

This clone was recorded once. The chain uses TRBV29-1 and TRBJ2-3; 8 nucleotides match TRBD2. Germline CDR1 SQVTM, CDR2 ANQGSEA. The CDR3 has 14 residues. The trim removed 4 bases at V and 6 bases at J, leaving 9 bases unmatched. CDR3 in amino acids: CSVGTSGRGDTQYF. The CDR3 DNA reads as TGCAGCGTTGGCACTAGCGGAAGAGGGGATACGCAGTATTTT.

This clone was picked up a small number of times. This rearrangement joins TRBV7-2 to TRBJ2-7; 7 positions match TRBD2. Trimming cost V 5 bases and J 2 bases; bases outside gene matches: 6. The CDR3 contains 14 residues. Germline lookup yields CDR1 SGHTA and CDR2 FQGNSA. The CDR3 is CASSAMGTTYEQYF. In DNA form, the CDR3 reads TGTGCCAGCAGCGCCATGGGGACTACCTACGAGCAGTACTTC.

The chain combines TRBV7-2 with TRBJ2-1, with D unresolved. CDR1 is SGHTA and CDR2 is FQGNSA in the germline V gene. The germline V and J ends were trimmed by 5 bases and 10 bases, with 15 bases remaining between them. The CDR3 sequence is 13 residues long. CDR3: CASSAYRSEEQFF. The CDR3 DNA follows: TGTGCCAGCAGCGCATACAGATCAGAGGAGCAGTTCTTC.

V is TRBV11-3 and J is TRBJ1-1, with a weak D call TRBD1 (5 bases). V dropped 1 base and J dropped 0 bases, with 9 bases sitting between them. The CDR3 is 15 residues long. CDR1 and CDR2 from the germline V gene are SGHNT and YENEEA. DNA of the CDR3: TGTGCCAGCAGCTTAGGGGGCGGGGTGAACACTGAAGCTTTCTTT. It codes for CASSLGGGVNTEAFF.

The chain uses TRBV6-4 and TRBJ2-2; TRBD2 agrees at 9 bases. Germline trimming cut 3 bases from V and 6 bases from J; bases unmatched to any gene: 5. Germline V lookup: CDR1 MRHNA, CDR2 SNTAGT. The CDR3 sequence is 15 residues long. CDR3 DNA sequence: TGTGCCAGCAGTGATAGCGGGAGTACGCCCGGGGAGCTGTTTTTT. Protein: CASSDSGSTPGELFF.

Comment on this clone: This sample includes further DNA sequences coding for the same CDR3. V gene TRBV12-5 combines with J gene TRBJ2-5; possible D gene TRBD2, 6 bases. With 5 bases removed from V and 5 bases from J, the gap between germline ends came to 21 bases. This CDR3 has 16 amino acids. Germline CDR1 reads LGHNT; CDR2 reads FRNRAP. This chain's CDR3 is CASGGDASAPGETQYF. Written as DNA, the CDR3 is TGTGCTAGTGGTGGGGACGCTAGCGCCCCTGGGGAGACCCAGTACTTC.

V usage is TRBV10-3 and J usage is TRBJ2-1, with 7 positions matching TRBD2. The J segment lost 5 bases and the V segment lost 9 bases, leaving 1 base of the junction unmatched. The CDR3 is 11 amino acids. Germline assignment: CDR1 ENHRY and CDR2 SYGVKD. CDR3 region: CAISGHNEQFF. Here the CDR3 DNA reads TGTGCCATTAGCGGGCACAATGAGCAGTTCTTC.

CDR3 region: CASRLVRSTDTQYF. For the CDR3, the DNA is TGCGCCAGCAGACTCGTACGGAGCACAGATACGCAGTATTTT. The rearrangement uses TRBV5-1 and TRBJ2-3; D gene ambiguous. The CDR3 extends over 14 amino acids. Deletions cut 5 bases from V and 0 bases from J, with 10 bases between. Per the germline V gene, CDR1 is SGHRS and CDR2 is YFSETQ. Using reference TRBV5-1 and TRBJ2-3 for the parts outside the CDR3, the full variable domain is KAGVTQTPRYLIKTRGQQVTLSCSPISGHRSVSWYQQTPGQGLQFLFEYFSETQRNKGNFPGRFSGRQFSNSRSEMNVSTLELGDSALYLCASRLVRSTDTQYFGPGTRLTVL.

The rearrangement joins TRBV11-3 to TRBJ2-7, with 9 positions matching TRBD1. The CDR3 spans 15 residues. V was pared by 5 bases and J by 0 bases, with 5 bases of the junction left unmatched. Per germline, CDR1 SGHNT and CDR2 YENEEA. CDR3 nucleotides: TGTGCCAGCAGCCGAGGGACAGGGAACTCCTACGAGCAGTACTTC. Translated, it gives CASSRGTGNSYEQYF.

The V and J genes are TRBV6-1 and TRBJ1-5; 11 nucleotides line up with TRBD1. Looked up from germline, CDR1 is MNHNS and CDR2 is SASEGT. V was clipped by 4 bases and J by 6 bases; unmatched bases: 11. The CDR3 has 17 residues. The CDR3 DNA sequence: TGTGCCAGCAGTGGGACAGGGGGCTTGACGGCGGGTCAGCCCCAGCATTTT. It yields the protein CASSGTGGLTAGQPQHF.

The genes are TRBV4-3 and TRBJ2-7; 7 bases are shared with TRBD2. Germline CDR1 LGHNA, CDR2 YSLEER. This CDR3 contains 16 residues. With 3 bases clipped from V and 0 bases from J, the junction kept 8 bases outside the gene matches. The CDR3 sequence is CASSQGGVDNSYEQYF. In DNA, the CDR3 is TGCGCCAGCAGCCAGGGGGGGGTAGATAACTCCTACGAGCAGTACTTC.

The rearrangement uses TRBV7-3 and TRBJ2-1, with 11 bases fitting TRBD1. This CDR3 is 18 amino acids long. From germline, CDR1 is SGHTA and CDR2 FQGTGA. Trimming at V came to 6 bases and at J to 4 bases, leaving 14 bases not matched to a gene. The CDR3 is CASRGGTGGGGVYNEQFF. CDR3 in DNA: TGTGCCAGCAGGGGAGGGACAGGGGGTGGGGGGGTTTACAATGAGCAGTTCTTC.

The chain uses TRBV7-2 and TRBJ2-2; TRBD2 agrees at 7 bases. The CDR3 contains 16 residues. Per the germline V gene, CDR1 is SGHTA and CDR2 is FQGNSA. V gave up 1 base and J gave up 5 bases; unmatched junction bases: 7. Here the CDR3 DNA reads TGTGCCAGCAGCTTAGGTCCCCAGGGAGGGACCGGGGAGCTGTTTTTT. It is translated as CASSLGPQGGTGELFF.

The CDR3 here is CASSLSGWQPQHF. The DNA for the CDR3 is TGTGCCAGCAGCTTATCCGGGTGGCAGCCCCAGCATTTT. The rearrangement links TRBV7-2 to TRBJ1-5, with D uncertain. CDR1 is SGHTA, CDR2 FQGNSA, per germline. The CDR3 consists of 13 residues. Trimming removed 2 bases from V and 7 bases from J, with 9 bases in between.

This clone has a single count. V is TRBV5-1 and J is TRBJ2-7; possibly TRBD1 for D (6 bases). CDR1 SGHRS and CDR2 YFSETQ come from the germline V gene. The CDR3 is made up of 13 amino acids. V was cut by 5 bases and J by 0 bases, with 9 bases left in between. CDR3 sequence: CASSTGSSYEQYF. The CDR3 bases are TGCGCCAGCAGTACAGGGAGCTCCTACGAGCAGTACTTC. The complete variable domain, with remaining parts taken from reference TRBV5-1 and TRBJ2-7, reads KAGVTQTPRYLIKTRGQQVTLSCSPISGHRSVSWYQQTPGQGLQFLFEYFSETQRNKGNFPGRFSGRQFSNSRSEMNVSTLELGDSALYLCASSTGSSYEQYFGPGTRLTVT.

This clone was observed once. The chain recombines TRBV9 with TRBJ2-4; 7 bases fit TRBD2. V shed 10 bases and J 8 bases; nucleotides not matched to a gene: 9. Germline loops: CDR1 SGDLS, CDR2 YYNGEE. The CDR3 contains 12 residues. This chain's CDR3 is CASGSGVDIQYF. The CDR3 region has the DNA TGTGCCTCGGGGAGCGGGGTTGACATTCAGTACTTC.

The rearrangement uses TRBV30 and TRBJ1-2; D remains unclear. This CDR3 is built from 12 residues. Germline CDR1 reads GTSNPN; CDR2 reads SVGIG (reference sequence). Trimming took off 0 bases at V and 4 bases at J, with 6 bases between the two ends. The CDR3 DNA reads as TGTGCCTGGAGTGTACGTAGCTATGGCTACACCTTC. The encoded protein is CAWSVRSYGYTF.

The chain couples TRBV2 to TRBJ1-5; 8 nucleotides line up with TRBD1. Germline trimming cut 2 bases from V and 7 bases from J; bases unmatched to any gene: 7. The germline V gene encodes CDR1 SNHLY and CDR2 FYNNEI. CDR3 length: 15 amino acids. CDR3 nucleotides: TGTGCCAGCAGTGAATGGGCAGGGGGCTTACAGCCCCAGCATTTT. It specifies CASSEWAGGLQPQHF.

The CDR3 here is CASRLAGLGDNEQFF. The CDR3 DNA is TGTGCAAGTCGCTTAGCGGGACTAGGCGACAATGAGCAGTTCTTC. V usage is TRBV12-2 and J usage is TRBJ2-1; TRBD2, the table's D call, lacks a check against the DNA. TRBV12-2 counts as a pseudogene. CDR3 length: 15 amino acids.

The CDR3 loop is CSVEGLAGTYEQYF. Here the CDR3 DNA reads TGCAGCGTCGAGGGACTAGCGGGAACCTACGAGCAGTACTTC. The J gene is TRBJ2-7, the V gene TRBV29-1, with 13 bases that match TRBD2. CDR3 length equals 14 residues. Per germline, CDR1 SQVTM and CDR2 ANQGSEA. Losses at the gene ends were 6 bases for V and 2 bases for J; bases not matched to a gene: 4.

This clone was observed a single time. The V call is TRBV5-5, the J call TRBJ2-7; a possible D gene is TRBD2 (6 bases). Germline CDR1 is SGHKS and CDR2 is YYEKEE (reference sequence). V shed 4 bases and J shed 3 bases, with 14 bases lying between them. The CDR3 is made up of 14 amino acids. The CDR3, as DNA: TGTGCCAGCAGCCCGGGGGACGTTAACTACGAGCAGTACTTC. Translated, it gives CASSPGDVNYEQYF.

The sample holds a few counts of this clone. J is TRBJ2-2 and V is TRBV6-5; D uncertain. Germline loops: CDR1 MNHEY, CDR2 SVGAGI. Trimming pared 0 bases from V and 3 bases from J, leaving 5 bases between. This CDR3 comprises 14 residues. The CDR3 DNA follows: TGTGCCAGCAGTTACTCCCGGGACACCGGGGAGCTGTTTTTT. This translates into CASSYSRDTGELFF.

Written as DNA, the CDR3 is TGTGCCAGCAGCTTAAGCGGGACCCTCGGCTATGAGCAGTTCTTC. It specifies CASSLSGTLGYEQFF. This rearrangement joins TRBV7-3 to TRBJ2-1; a possible D gene is TRBD2 (6 bases). The CDR3 totals 15 residues. The V gene lost 1 base and the J gene lost 8 bases, with 15 bases spanning the gap. CDR1 and CDR2 (germline): SGHTA, FQGTGA.

The genes are TRBV4-2 and TRBJ2-2; D is unresolved. Germline CDR1 LGHNA, CDR2 YNFKEQ. V was trimmed by 2 bases and J by 2 bases, leaving 9 bases between them. The length of the CDR3 is 15 residues. The DNA of the CDR3 is TGTGCCAGCAGCCAATCCGCAGGTAACACCGGGGAGCTGTTTTTT. It is translated as CASSQSAGNTGELFF.

This sequence joins TRBV7-6 and TRBJ2-1; 7 bases match TRBD2. From germline, CDR1 is SGHVS and CDR2 FNYEAQ. The CDR3 covers 16 residues. Trimming removed 3 bases from V and 0 bases from J; junction bases left unmatched: 5. The CDR3 DNA follows: TGTGCCAGCAGCTTTGGACTAGGAAGCTCCTACAATGAGCAGTTCTTC. Residues: CASSFGLGSSYNEQFF.

In its sample, this clone was seen once. The J gene is TRBJ1-2, the V gene TRBV5-4; D perhaps matches TRBD1 (6 bases). The length of the CDR3 is 15 residues. The ends were cut back, 2 bases at V and 2 bases at J, with 13 bases in the middle. Germline V CDR1 and CDR2: SGHNT, YYREEE (reference sequence). The CDR3 loop reads CASSLGGGLNYGYTF. Here the CDR3 DNA reads TGTGCCAGCAGCTTAGGCGGGGGGCTCAACTATGGCTACACCTTC.

The rearrangement joins TRBV29-1 to TRBJ2-3, with a weak D call TRBD2 (5 bases). Per germline, CDR1 SQVTM and CDR2 ANQGSEA. V lost 4 bases and J lost 6, with 14 bases in between. The CDR3 runs 13 residues. In nucleotides, the CDR3 is TGCAGCGTTGTAACGGGTCGAGGGGATACGCAGTATTTT. Translating gives CSVVTGRGDTQYF.

The chain links TRBV5-5 to TRBJ2-5; D not resolved. Near its end, the DNA agrees better with TRBJ2-7, so the J call may be wrong. Germline CDR1 is SGHKS and CDR2 is YYEKEE (reference sequence). The CDR3 loop spans 13 amino acids. CDR3 sequence reads: CASSPAPLYEQYF. The DNA for the CDR3 is TGTGCCAGCAGCCCCGCTCCCCTCTACGAGCAGTACTTC.

This chain connects TRBV6-1 to TRBJ1-1; 7 bases align to TRBD1. The trim removed 4 bases at V and 1 base at J, leaving 6 bases unmatched. Germline CDR1 reads MNHNS; CDR2 reads SASEGT. The CDR3 is made up of 15 amino acids. DNA of the CDR3: TGTGCCAGCAGTGCTCGGGACAGTAGGAACACTGAAGCTTTCTTT. It is translated as CASSARDSRNTEAFF.